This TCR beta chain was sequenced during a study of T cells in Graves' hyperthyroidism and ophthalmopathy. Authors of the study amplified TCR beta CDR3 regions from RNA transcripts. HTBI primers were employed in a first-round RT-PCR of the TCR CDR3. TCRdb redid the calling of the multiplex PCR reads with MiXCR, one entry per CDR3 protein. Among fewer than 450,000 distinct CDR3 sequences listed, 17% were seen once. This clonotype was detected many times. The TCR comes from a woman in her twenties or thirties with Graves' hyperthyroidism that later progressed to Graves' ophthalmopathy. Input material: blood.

The CDR3, as DNA: TGTGCCAGCAGTGAAGAGGGGGGGGCAGGCACCGGGGAGCTGTTTTTT. Protein: CASSEEGGAGTGELFF. The J gene is TRBJ2-2, the V gene TRBV6-1, with D possibly TRBD2 on 7 matching bases. There are 16 residues in the CDR3. The germline V gene encodes CDR1 MNHNS and CDR2 SASEGT. Trimming cost V 1 base and J 4 bases, with 13 bases left between them.